The entry that follows covers one T cell receptor (beta chain) sequence. Which antigen it targets is not known. No base-level quality is on record; no much larger clone is a single base apart. The cohort comprised fewer than 750 healthy bone marrow donors. All cohort members were sampled while nominally healthy, although unrecorded immune exposures were likely present. The donor tested CMV seronegative, placing the donor among the roughly 400 seronegative members of the cohort. Every donor gave a peripheral blood sample, and the peripheral blood mononuclear cells from that sample were used for TCR beta sequencing. Genomic DNA extraction from the blood cell samples was performed with the Qiagen DNeasy Blood Extraction Kit. V loses 4 bases of germline sequence and J loses 6 bases, and the interval between the two ends is 13 bases. The germline V gene (reference sequence) supplies CDR1 WNHNN and CDR2 SYGVQD. The CDR3 sequence holds 13 residues, the cysteine and phenylalanine included. The DNA shown is the 39-base CDR3, in frame from base 1.

Libraries came from the immunoSEQ multiplex PCR assay. A mixture of 60 forward primers for TCR Vbeta segments and 13 reverse primers for TCR Jbeta segments was used in the multiplex PCR. The CDR3 region of rearranged TCR beta genes was amplified from genomic DNA by a multiplex PCR assay. The amplified TCR beta libraries were sequenced on the Illumina HiSeq System as 87-base-pair reads. The paper's data handling went like this. Across the roughly 640 repertoires, a later analysis counted around 80 million unique TCR beta chains, around 10 million of which were shared by at least two donors. A nearest-neighbor algorithm error-corrected the raw reads and collapsed the reads into unique sequences, merging closely related sequences to remove PCR and sequencing errors. V, D and J gene segments were assigned by aligning CDR3 sequences to IMGT reference sequences. For a sequence to be retained, at least a six-nucleotide match to both a V gene segment and a J gene segment was required. A rearrangement was called productive if the CDR3 had no stop codons and remained in frame with V and J, and every other rearrangement was called non-productive. CDR3 was defined according to IMGT convention as the region running from the second conserved V-encoded cysteine to the conserved J-encoded phenylalanine. Sequences without an unambiguous match to a single V gene segment were excluded from the earlier analysis of about 600 of the donors. In an earlier analysis of some 590 of the donors, a V segment was called functional when productive rearrangements were above 56.7%, and segregating when the standard deviation between donors exceeded 5%. A statistical classification framework was built to diagnose cytomegalovirus status from the catalog of TCR beta chain sequences. A later analysis assigned V and J genes by comparing TCR nucleotide sequences with IMGT/GENE-DB human TR gene sequences. A later analysis assigned CDR3 sequences and most-parsimonious VDJ recombination scenarios with the TCRdist pipeline. A later analysis defined each TCR beta chain by its CDR3 amino acid sequence plus V-gene family, and excluded reads lacking a unique V-gene family. As a way to deal with suspected cross-contamination and a sequencing artifact, a later analysis dropped approximately 570 nucleotide sequences that were highly shared and had low generation probability. A later analysis calculated a clonal expansion index for each public chain from normalized within-repertoire ranks of inferred template counts. Generation probabilities in a later analysis came from a VDJ recombination model fitted to out-of-frame rearrangements, and those results were checked against IGoR. In a later analysis, TCR-TCR, TCR-HLA and TCR-CMV co-occurrence was scored with hypergeometric tests, and a repertoire-size bias correction was applied to TCR pairs. A later analysis estimated false discovery rates by permuting HLA or CMV assignments 20 times. In a later analysis, co-occurring TCRs were grouped using DBSCAN, and TCRdist sequence similarity was added for clustering within HLA-allele-positive subsets. Repertoires with fewer than 30,000 or more than 120,000 public chains were left out of co-occurrence clustering, as were five repertoires with anomalous nucleotide sharing. The clones in this table, taken by TCRdb from immuneACCESS, are in-frame only. Not every clone is retained; where verified, under half of the shortfall comes from an unresolved V gene, and the cause of the rest is unknown. D and trimming come from the DNA, and the V and J calls and clone size come from that table. Within this sample are tens of thousands of clones, with roughly 72% of them counted one time only. The top ten clones comprise around 6% of the sample.

These data originate in a study of cytomegalovirus exposure and HLA in healthy donors (dated by TCRdb to 2017 to 2019). In the study overall: An earlier analysis of some 620 of the donors reported about 300 Gb of sequence data and 95 million to 130 million unique TCR beta sequences obtained from some 200 million T cells. In the later analysis, no new phenotypic data were used to find candidate immune exposures; instead, reliance was placed on TCR beta sequences and their occurrence across donors. A later analysis re-analyzed previously published TCR beta repertoires from 666 donors and added high-resolution HLA genotyping to study TCR occurrence patterns. An early release that covered about 640 HLA-typed donors contained 300 to 350 gigabases of sequencing data and 75 million to 100 million unique TCR sequences. A later genetic analysis used genome-wide SNP genotypes for about 65% of the 666 donors, treating that subset as a discovery cohort. The study used immunosequencing to profile the T cell repertoires of hundreds of subjects and linked those repertoires to cytomegalovirus serostatus. Donor age, sex, ethnicity and CMV serostatus were compiled alongside the repertoire data. Typing coverage varied by locus: roughly 620-630 donors for A, B, C, DRB1 and DQB1; more than 500 for DQA1; nearly 610 for DPA1; fewer than 480 for DPB1. The aim of the study was to test whether cataloging public T cell receptors could identify signatures of past pathogen exposure. The study combined high-throughput TCR immunosequencing, statistical association of individual TCRs with disease status, and machine learning to predict cytomegalovirus infection status. A separate validation cohort of 100 to 150 different subjects was used in addition to the 666-subject first cohort. An earlier analysis of several hundred of the donors applied high-throughput TCR beta sequencing to assess whether each TCR beta V gene segment acted as functional or pseudogenic. The genetic ancestry cluster associated with self-reported Caucasian donors included 81% of the roughly 380 genotyped donors. Both class I and class II loci were covered by HLA typing, at four-digit resolution. Every discovery cohort repertoire had been produced on one sequencing platform. About five DR-DQ haplotypes were treated as single units for association and clustering because of strong linkage in the cohort. Among roughly 400 genotyped donors of the cohort, an average of about 240,000 unique TCR beta nucleotide sequences were sequenced per donor, roughly a sixth of them non-productive. Study-level results and caveats: In a later genetic analysis, a missense DCLRE1C variant was associated with V-gene and J-gene trimming of TCR beta chains, and the association was replicated in an independent cohort. Compared with the approximately 670-donor mean, donors in an Asian-associated ancestry cluster had fewer N-insertions in productive TCRs, according to a later genetic analysis. Several of the top co-occurrence clusters appeared to be linked to parvovirus B19, influenza, CMV and Epstein-Barr virus, according to a later analysis. Linkage disequilibrium might explain the correlated functional status among segregating V segments, but an unknown experimental factor could not be excluded. While some public TCRs were present in many individuals, most TCR sequences turned up only very rarely across donors. The authors suggested that the approach could potentially be extended to other disease states and immunological phenotypes. The earlier analysis of approximately 590 of the donors excluded 15 to 20 rarely observed V segments, including chromosome 9 orphons, because counts were too low. For the cohort, immune exposure information was limited to CMV serostatus. Most CMV-associated TCR beta chains appeared to be HLA-restricted in a later analysis, and the HLA associations seemed to be driven largely by CMV exposure. A total of around 150 TCR beta chains were listed by the study as associated with cytomegalovirus. Because HLA typing was unavailable for some donors at each locus, only the typed subset was used in association tests. The classifier was reported to diagnose cytomegalovirus status with high specificity and sensitivity in both the original cohort and the validation cohort. A few of the identified cytomegalovirus-associated TCR beta chains were confirmed in vitro to be specific for cytomegalovirus antigens. In a later analysis, TCR association rates were found to vary across HLA loci, with the most associated TCRs seen for DRB1 alleles and the fewest for HLA-C alleles. An earlier analysis of approximately 540 of the donors showed that most TCR beta V segments appeared in productive rearrangements either about 87% or about 30% of the time, which broadly matched IMGT annotations. A later analysis associated 15,000 to 20,000 TCR beta sequences with specific HLA alleles at a false discovery rate of 0.05. The cohort was sequenced for TCR beta chains only, and without alpha or paired-chain data the features that could be detected were limited. Some IMGT-functional V segments, including TRBV6-2 and TRBV6-3, could not be told apart with the 87-base-pair reads, so those segments were excluded. A further reported finding was that TCR beta sequences accurately predicted the HLA-A and HLA-B alleles for most subjects in the first cohort. Compared with equally common non-associated chains, HLA-associated TCR beta chains in a later analysis were more clonally expanded and had lower generation probabilities. A cluster of highly shared sequence variants was judged likely to be a technical artifact of the sequencing pipeline. When HLA alleles, especially DR and DQ, strongly co-occurred, TCR associations were difficult to assign to individual alleles. Roughly uniform sequencing depth across donors was assumed in presence/absence analyses, although this assumption may not hold.

This clonotype originated in a man aged 45-65 years in good health and CMV-seronegative. The chain was built from TRBV10-1 and TRBJ2-7, with a weak D call of TRBD1 (6 bases match). The sequenced material came from PBMCs. The nucleotides are TGCGCCAGCAGTGGGGACACCTGGGGCGAGCAGTACTTC. Translated, this is CASSGDTWGEQYF.